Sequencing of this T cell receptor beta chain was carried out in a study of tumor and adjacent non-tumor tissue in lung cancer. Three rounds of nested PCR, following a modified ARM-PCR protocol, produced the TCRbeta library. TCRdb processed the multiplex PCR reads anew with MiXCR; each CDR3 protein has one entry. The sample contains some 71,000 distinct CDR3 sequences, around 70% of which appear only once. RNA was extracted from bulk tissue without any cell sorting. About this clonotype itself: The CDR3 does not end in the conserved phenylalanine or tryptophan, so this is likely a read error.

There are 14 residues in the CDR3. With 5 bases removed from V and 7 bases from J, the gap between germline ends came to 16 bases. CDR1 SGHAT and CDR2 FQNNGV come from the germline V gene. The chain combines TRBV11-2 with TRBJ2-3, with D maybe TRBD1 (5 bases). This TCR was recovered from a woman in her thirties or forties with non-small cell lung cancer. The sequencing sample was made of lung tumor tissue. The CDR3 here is CASSRTSTDNTQYS. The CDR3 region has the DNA TGTGCCAGCAGCCGCACGAGCACGGACAATACGCAGTATTCT.